The 25 T cell receptor beta chains reported below all come from one sample, sequenced in a study of T cells in Graves' hyperthyroidism and ophthalmopathy. Amplified TCR beta CDR3 regions came from RNA transcripts. Initially, a first-round RT-PCR of the TCR CDR3 employed the HTBI primer set. TCRdb independently ran MiXCR on the multiplex PCR reads; one entry per CDR3 protein. The sample consists of approximately 400,000 distinct CDR3 sequences, around 25% of them appearing once. Input material: blood. Source of these receptors: a man aged 50 to 60 with Graves' hyperthyroidism.

This clonotype was seen a handful of times. This rearrangement joins TRBV20-1 to TRBJ2-7; D not resolved. The CDR3 is 11 amino acids. Deletions cut 3 bases from V and 5 bases from J, with 8 bases between. CDR1 DFQATT and CDR2 SNEGSKA come from the germline V gene (reference sequence). The CDR3 DNA reads TGCAGTGCTAGCCCTGACCACGAGCAGTACTTC. Encoded protein: CSASPDHEQYF.

V and J are TRBV3-1 and TRBJ2-7, with D perhaps TRBD2 (6 bases). The CDR3 covers 14 residues. V dropped 4 bases and J dropped 2 bases, with 12 bases sitting between them. The germline V gene has CDR1 LGHDT and CDR2 YNNKEL (reference sequence). As DNA, the CDR3 is TGTGCCAGCAGCCGAGTGGGAGGAACCTACGAGCAGTACTTC. This encodes CASSRVGGTYEQYF.

The rearrangement uses TRBV2 and TRBJ1-2; possible D gene TRBD1, 6 bases. The CDR3 contains 12 residues. V was clipped by 9 bases and J by 2 bases, with 10 bases between them. The germline gives CDR1 SNHLY, CDR2 FYNNEI. The CDR3 DNA follows: TGTGCCAGACTTCAGGGGAACTATGGCTACACCTTC. Translation gives CARLQGNYGYTF.

This clonotype was picked up many times. The gene calls are TRBV9 and TRBJ2-3, with no clear D. In germline, CDR1 is SGDLS, CDR2 YYNGEE. This CDR3 region has 15 residues. The ends were cut back, 0 bases at V and 1 base at J, with 9 bases in the middle. This CDR3 reads CASSVGTPRTDTQYF. CDR3 sequence (DNA): TGTGCCAGCAGCGTAGGTACTCCGCGCACAGATACGCAGTATTTT. The full variable domain, in which reference TRBV9 and TRBJ2-3 provide the parts outside the CDR3, is DSGVTQTPKHLITATGQRVTLRCSPRSGDLSVYWYQQSLDQGLQFLIQYYNGEERAKGNILERFSAQQFPDLHSELNLSSLELGDSALYFCASSVGTPRTDTQYFGPGTRLTVL.

Remarks on this clonotype: The junction and the germline gene differ at one end; a read error may be behind it. The V gene is TRBV20-1, the J gene TRBJ2-5; 12 bases agree with TRBD2. The CDR3 totals 16 residues. Germline CDR1 is DFQATT and CDR2 is SNEGSKA (reference sequence). The CDR3 sequence: CSAREPPPSGRETRYF. The CDR3 nucleotides are TGCAGTGCTAGAGAGCCCCCCCCTAGCGGGAGGGAGACCCGGTACTTC.

V and J are TRBV7-2 and TRBJ2-3; TRBD2 agrees at 7 bases. Trimming took 0 bases from V and 1 from J; bases not matched to a gene: 1. Germline V gene lookup returns CDR1 SGHTA and CDR2 FQGNSA. CDR3 length: 15 residues. CDR3 protein: CASSLAAGGTDTQYF. The DNA for the CDR3 is TGTGCCAGCAGCTTAGCGGCGGGAGGCACAGATACGCAGTATTTT.

This clonotype was seen only a few times. This chain joins TRBV19 and TRBJ1-2; D gene uncertain. The CDR3 spans 12 residues. The germline V gene encodes CDR1 LNHDA and CDR2 SQIVND (reference sequence). Trimming took 5 bases from V and 7 from J, leaving 11 bases between them. The CDR3 reads CASSVGVRGYTF. The DNA for the CDR3 is TGTGCCAGTAGTGTTGGGGTCCGTGGCTACACCTTC.

Only a few counts were recorded for this clonotype. V is TRBV5-1 and J is TRBJ2-1, with D possibly matching TRBD2 (6 bases). Trimming pared 2 bases from V and 9 bases from J, leaving 15 bases between. Germline V gene data show CDR1 as SGHRS and CDR2 as YFSETQ. The CDR3 has 14 amino acids. CDR3 sequence reads: CASSFGTARSEQFF. The CDR3 coding sequence is TGCGCCAGCAGCTTTGGGACTGCAAGGAGTGAGCAGTTCTTC.

This clonotype has a handful of counts. The genes are TRBV20-1 and TRBJ2-7; 8 bases are a match to TRBD2. CDR3 length equals 17 residues. V lost 0 bases to trimming and J lost 0 bases; unmatched junction nucleotides: 10. CDR1 is DFQATT, CDR2 SNEGSKA, per germline (reference sequence). The CDR3: CSARDDESGRRSYEQYF. DNA of the CDR3: TGCAGTGCTAGAGATGATGAGAGCGGGAGACGCTCCTACGAGCAGTACTTC.

This clonotype was seen a single time. This sequence joins TRBV5-6 and TRBJ2-7; D might be TRBD1 (6 bases). This CDR3 contains 13 residues. Germline V gene lookup returns CDR1 SGHDT and CDR2 YYEEEE. The ends were cut back, 5 bases at V and 3 bases at J, with 12 bases in the middle. The CDR3 loop is CASRDSHNYEQYF. CDR3 DNA sequence: TGTGCCAGCAGGGACAGCCACAACTACGAGCAGTACTTC.

This clonotype was detected ten times or more. CDR3 in DNA: TGTGCCAGCCGGGAAAACAATGAGCAGTTCTTC. Protein sequence: CASRENNEQFF. The chain recombines TRBV11-1 with TRBJ2-1, with D maybe TRBD2 (5 bases). With 8 bases removed from V and 5 bases from J, the gap between germline ends came to 7 bases. Germline values: CDR1 SGHAT, CDR2 FQDESV (reference sequence). The CDR3 is made up of 11 amino acids.

This clonotype has just a few counts. V usage is TRBV24-1 and J usage is TRBJ2-1; 7 positions match TRBD1. Germline values: CDR1 KGHDR, CDR2 SFDVKD. The CDR3 is 16 residues long. The V gene end was trimmed by 7 bases and the J gene end by 4 bases; junction bases not matched to a gene: 12. This chain's CDR3 is CATSTDRARRYNEQFF. CDR3 DNA sequence: TGTGCCACCAGCACCGACAGGGCAAGGCGGTACAATGAGCAGTTCTTC.

The chain has TRBV5-1 and TRBJ2-5; 8 bases are shared with TRBD2. The V gene's germline CDR1 is SGHRS and CDR2 YFSETQ. This CDR3 spans 17 amino acids. The V gene end was trimmed by 0 bases and the J gene end by 5 bases; junction bases not matched to a gene: 12. CDR3 DNA sequence: TGCGCCAGCAGCTTGGAGGTTAGCGGGGTTCCCAGTGAGACCCAGTACTTC. As protein: CASSLEVSGVPSETQYF.

This clonotype was seen only a few times. V usage is TRBV7-2 and J usage is TRBJ2-5, with 10 bases fitting TRBD1. Germline trimming cut 5 bases from V and 9 bases from J; bases unmatched to any gene: 3. This CDR3 has 12 amino acids. The germline V gene has CDR1 SGHTA and CDR2 FQGNSA. The CDR3 here is CASSQGQGAQYF. The CDR3 DNA sequence: TGTGCCAGCAGCCAAGGACAGGGGGCCCAGTACTTC.

This clonotype has at least ten counts. This rearrangement joins TRBV7-3 to TRBJ2-3, with D perhaps TRBD1 or TRBD2 (5 bases each). This CDR3 spans 13 amino acids. Trimming took 5 bases from V and 9 from J, leaving 15 bases between them. Germline CDR1 SGHTA, CDR2 FQGTGA. The CDR3 sequence: CASSPGTALTQYF. CDR3 sequence (DNA): TGTGCCAGCAGCCCGGGGACCGCACTCACGCAGTATTTT.

This clonotype was found a few times. This CDR3 reads CASSTGVSKNIQYF. CDR3 in DNA: TGTGCCAGCAGTACAGGGGTATCCAAAAACATTCAGTACTTC. The chain couples TRBV27 to TRBJ2-4; TRBD1 agrees at 7 bases. Germline CDR1 reads MNHEY; CDR2 reads SMNVEV (reference sequence). This CDR3 contains 14 residues. V lost 5 bases to trimming and J lost 2 bases; unmatched junction nucleotides: 3.

At least ten counts were recorded for this clonotype. This chain links TRBV3-1 with TRBJ1-2; D gene unclear. Germline assignment: CDR1 LGHDT and CDR2 YNNKEL (reference sequence). V shed 0 bases and J shed 3 bases, with 8 bases lying between them. This CDR3 region has 14 residues. CDR3 amino acids: CASSQDEAYYGYTF. CDR3 sequence (DNA): TGTGCCAGCAGCCAAGATGAGGCATACTATGGCTACACCTTC.

In this sample, this clonotype turned up many times. The chain is built from TRBV29-1 and TRBJ1-1; maybe TRBD1 (5 bases). V lost 4 bases and J lost 1, with 10 bases in between. The CDR3 extends over 13 amino acids. Germline values: CDR1 SQVTM, CDR2 ANQGSEA. CDR3 protein: CSVGDLSNTEAFF. The CDR3 nucleotides read TGCAGCGTTGGGGACCTATCGAACACTGAAGCTTTCTTT.

This clonotype was detected many times. This rearrangement joins TRBV30 to TRBJ1-1; the D is unclear. The V gene lost 4 bases and the J gene lost 0 bases, with 9 bases spanning the gap. This CDR3 region has 13 residues. The V gene's germline CDR1 is GTSNPN and CDR2 SVGIG (reference sequence). The CDR3 nucleotides are TGTGCCTGGAACCTGGGGATGAACACTGAAGCTTTCTTT. It yields the protein CAWNLGMNTEAFF.

This clonotype was seen repeatedly, ten times or more. The chain employs TRBV27 and TRBJ2-7; maybe TRBD2 (6 bases). Germline V gene sequence: CDR1 MNHEY, CDR2 SMNVEV (reference sequence). The CDR3 sequence is 15 residues long. V shed 6 bases and J shed 4 bases, with 19 bases lying between them. In nucleotides, the CDR3 is TGTGCCAGCAGCCTCGGAGGGACCCTTCAATACGAGCAGTACTTC. Its protein is CASSLGGTLQYEQYF.

This clonotype was seen just once. This chain connects TRBV5-1 to TRBJ1-4, with D tentatively TRBD1 (5 bases). V was trimmed by 4 bases and J by 0 bases, leaving 10 bases between them. Looked up from germline, CDR1 is SGHRS and CDR2 is YFSETQ. This CDR3 contains 15 residues. This chain's CDR3 is CASSPGTATNEKLFF. CDR3 sequence (DNA): TGCGCCAGCAGCCCTGGGACGGCAACTAATGAAAAACTGTTTTTT.

This clonotype was detected many times. The chain links TRBV3-1 to TRBJ2-7; TRBD2 agrees at 14 bases. The CDR3 length is 15 residues. CDR1 and CDR2 from the germline V gene are LGHDT and YNNKEL (reference sequence). J lost 3 bases, V lost 5 bases, and 3 bases had no gene match. CDR3 sequence reads: CASSWTSGRHYEQYF. In DNA, the CDR3 is TGTGCCAGCAGCTGGACTAGCGGGAGGCACTACGAGCAGTACTTC.

This clonotype was counted only a few times. The gene calls are TRBV6-1 and TRBJ2-1; D remains ambiguous. Germline values: CDR1 MNHNS, CDR2 SASEGT. The CDR3 covers 14 residues. Trimming cost V 3 bases and J 6 bases, with 12 bases left between them. The CDR3 DNA reads as TGTGCCAGCAGTGAGGCTGGCCCCGGCAATGAGCAGTTCTTC. This gives the protein CASSEAGPGNEQFF.

This clonotype was detected a few times. The chain carries TRBV6-1 and TRBJ1-5; 9 bases are a match to TRBD1. This CDR3 contains 15 residues. Germline V gene lookup returns CDR1 MNHNS and CDR2 SASEGT. Unmatched junction bases numbered 8, after V lost 5 bases and J lost 6 bases. The CDR3 region has the DNA TGTGCCAGCAGTCACGTGGGACAGGGAAGTCAGCCCCAGCATTTT. Translated, it gives CASSHVGQGSQPQHF.

This clonotype has a count of ten or more. The rearrangement uses TRBV7-9 and TRBJ2-1, with D maybe TRBD2 (6 bases). The germline V and J ends were trimmed by 5 bases and 8 bases, with 10 bases remaining between them. Per the germline V gene, CDR1 is SEHNR and CDR2 is FQNEAQ (reference sequence). This CDR3 contains 12 residues. The CDR3 sequence is CASSGRLDEQFF. The CDR3, as DNA: TGTGCCAGCAGCGGTCGACTAGATGAGCAGTTCTTC.